The rows below give T cell receptor beta chains drawn from one sample of a study of T-cell memory formation after mild COVID-19. In TCRdb, the 5' RACE reads were re-called with MiXCR into one record per CDR3 protein. The sample has approximately 190,000 distinct CDR3 sequences, around 17% seen once. The sample comprised PBMCs or a T cell subset sorted from them (not recorded which). These receptors all stem from an adult woman who had mild COVID-19 (a few samples of this study predate the infection). Cell type and time point are not known. The CDR3 runs from the conserved cysteine through the conserved F or W. Each record gives: D gene, clone size, V gene, J gene, CDR3 protein, CDR3 DNA. The D gene is left open where the match is weak. A row's size may be missing; if present it is once, few, many or a size class.

d_gene: .; abundance: few; v_gene: TRBV14; j_gene: TRBJ2-4; CDR3aa: CASSQAGNIQYF; CDR3nt: TGTGCCAGCAGCCAGGCGGGCAACATTCAGTACTTC
d_gene: .; abundance: few; v_gene: TRBV7-8; j_gene: TRBJ2-3; CDR3aa: CASSSRVVDTQYF; CDR3nt: TGTGCCAGCAGCTCCAGGGTGGTAGATACGCAGTATTTT
d_gene: .; abundance: .; v_gene: TRBV20-1; j_gene: TRBJ1-6; CDR3aa: CSARSPGTQNSPLHF; CDR3nt: TGCAGTGCTAGAAGCCCCGGGACCCAGAATTCACCCCTCCACTTT
d_gene: .; abundance: few; v_gene: TRBV4-1; j_gene: TRBJ1-1; CDR3aa: CASSQGAGDTEAFF; CDR3nt: TGCGCCAGCAGCCAAGGAGCGGGTGACACTGAAGCTTTCTTT
d_gene: .; abundance: .; v_gene: TRBV4-2; j_gene: TRBJ2-6; CDR3aa: CASSESGDGANVLTF; CDR3nt: TGTGCCAGCAGCGAATCCGGGGATGGGGCCAACGTCCTGACTTTC
d_gene: TRBD1; abundance: many; v_gene: TRBV10-3; j_gene: TRBJ2-7; CDR3aa: CAISGGQGVNYEQYF; CDR3nt: TGTGCCATCAGTGGGGGACAGGGCGTTAACTACGAGCAGTACTTC
d_gene: .; abundance: .; v_gene: TRBV5-6; j_gene: TRBJ2-7; CDR3aa: CASSLSPWGGDEQYF; CDR3nt: TGTGCCAGCAGCTTGTCCCCGTGGGGAGGAGACGAGCAGTACTTC
d_gene: .; abundance: many; v_gene: TRBV5-6; j_gene: TRBJ2-7; CDR3aa: CASSLVRGEQYF; CDR3nt: TGTGCCAGCAGCTTGGTAAGGGGCGAGCAGTACTTC
d_gene: .; abundance: few; v_gene: TRBV2; j_gene: TRBJ2-1; CDR3aa: CASSEEESKQFF; CDR3nt: TGTGCCAGCAGTGAAGAAGAGAGTAAGCAGTTCTTC
d_gene: .; abundance: few; v_gene: TRBV18; j_gene: TRBJ2-1; CDR3aa: CASSPVTYYNEQFF; CDR3nt: TGTGCCAGCTCACCAGTAACGTACTACAATGAGCAGTTCTTC
d_gene: .; abundance: few; v_gene: TRBV5-1; j_gene: TRBJ2-5; CDR3aa: CASSWGRPGQETQYF; CDR3nt: TGCGCCAGCAGCTGGGGACGACCGGGCCAAGAGACCCAGTACTTC
d_gene: .; abundance: few; v_gene: TRBV6-1; j_gene: TRBJ2-7; CDR3aa: CASSLRRAGSSEQYF; CDR3nt: TGTGCCAGCAGTTTGAGGAGGGCTGGATCCTCCGAGCAGTACTTC
d_gene: .; abundance: .; v_gene: TRBV12-3/TRBV12-4; j_gene: TRBJ2-1; CDR3aa: CASLSGVVDEQFF; CDR3nt: TGTGCCAGCCTATCGGGGGTGGTCGATGAGCAGTTCTTC
d_gene: .; abundance: .; v_gene: TRBV29-1; j_gene: TRBJ2-7; CDR3aa: CSVVHERFNEQYF; CDR3nt: TGCAGCGTTGTCCACGAAAGATTTAACGAGCAGTACTTC
d_gene: .; abundance: few; v_gene: TRBV2; j_gene: TRBJ2-6; CDR3aa: CASSEARTPGANVLTF; CDR3nt: TGTGCCAGCAGTGAAGCGAGGACTCCTGGGGCCAACGTCCTGACTTTC
d_gene: .; abundance: few; v_gene: TRBV5-5; j_gene: TRBJ2-3; CDR3aa: CASSPLSWTANTDTQYF; CDR3nt: TGTGCCAGCAGCCCTTTATCCTGGACAGCAAACACAGATACGCAGTATTTT
d_gene: .; abundance: .; v_gene: TRBV29-1; j_gene: TRBJ1-1; CDR3aa: CSVRGDPYTEAFF; CDR3nt: TGCAGCGTTCGGGGGGATCCGTACACTGAAGCTTTCTTT
d_gene: .; abundance: .; v_gene: TRBV4-1; j_gene: TRBJ1-1; CDR3aa: CASSQFPMIEAFF; CDR3nt: TGCGCCAGCAGCCAATTTCCGATGATTGAAGCTTTCTTT
d_gene: TRBD2; abundance: few; v_gene: TRBV6-5; j_gene: TRBJ2-1; CDR3aa: CASKLGLAKNEQFF; CDR3nt: TGTGCCAGCAAGCTGGGACTAGCAAAGAATGAGCAGTTCTTC
d_gene: .; abundance: many; v_gene: TRBV6-5; j_gene: TRBJ1-4; CDR3aa: CASSYSPGGGEKLFF; CDR3nt: TGTGCCAGCAGTTACTCGCCGGGGGGCGGTGAAAAACTGTTTTTT
d_gene: TRBD2; abundance: .; v_gene: TRBV4-1; j_gene: TRBJ2-5; CDR3aa: CASSQGSRSGGLQETQYF; CDR3nt: TGCGCCAGCAGCCAAGGGTCACGGAGCGGGGGCCTCCAAGAGACCCAGTACTTC
d_gene: TRBD2; abundance: .; v_gene: TRBV12-3/TRBV12-4; j_gene: TRBJ2-1; CDR3aa: CASSTLHRAGGPENEQFF; CDR3nt: TGTGCCAGCAGTACACTACATCGAGCGGGAGGGCCTGAGAATGAGCAGTTCTTC
d_gene: TRBD1; abundance: .; v_gene: TRBV30; j_gene: TRBJ2-7; CDR3aa: CAWSWTGTPYEQYF; CDR3nt: TGTGCCTGGAGTTGGACAGGGACCCCCTACGAGCAGTACTTC
d_gene: .; abundance: few; v_gene: TRBV2; j_gene: TRBJ2-7; CDR3aa: CASGQAGQRGEQYF; CDR3nt: TGTGCCAGCGGACAAGCTGGACAGCGAGGCGAGCAGTACTTC
d_gene: TRBD1; abundance: .; v_gene: TRBV4-3; j_gene: TRBJ2-3; CDR3aa: CASSQDQETGGVFSTDTQYF; CDR3nt: TGCGCCAGCAGCCAAGATCAAGAGACAGGGGGCGTCTTTAGCACAGATACGCAGTATTTT
d_gene: TRBD1; abundance: few; v_gene: TRBV6-5; j_gene: TRBJ1-1; CDR3aa: CASSTDRALNTEAFF; CDR3nt: TGTGCCAGCAGTACAGACAGGGCCCTAAATACTGAAGCTTTCTTT
d_gene: .; abundance: many; v_gene: TRBV7-2; j_gene: TRBJ1-2; CDR3aa: CASSANYGYTF; CDR3nt: TGTGCCAGCAGCGCCAACTATGGCTACACCTTC
d_gene: .; abundance: .; v_gene: TRBV5-1; j_gene: TRBJ2-1; CDR3aa: CASSPDSYNEQFF; CDR3nt: TGCGCCAGCAGCCCGGACTCGTACAATGAGCAGTTCTTC
d_gene: TRBD1; abundance: .; v_gene: TRBV12-5; j_gene: TRBJ1-5; CDR3aa: CASGQGPNQPQHF; CDR3nt: TGTGCTAGTGGACAGGGGCCCAATCAGCCCCAGCATTTT
d_gene: TRBD2; abundance: few; v_gene: TRBV6-2/TRBV6-3; j_gene: TRBJ2-1; CDR3aa: CASSALARHNEQFF; CDR3nt: TGTGCCAGCAGTGCACTAGCGCGCCACAATGAGCAGTTCTTC
d_gene: .; abundance: .; v_gene: TRBV12-3/TRBV12-4; j_gene: TRBJ2-1; CDR3aa: CASSPDRRRQFF; CDR3nt: TGTGCCAGCAGCCCTGACAGGAGACGGCAGTTCTTC
d_gene: .; abundance: many; v_gene: TRBV12-3/TRBV12-4; j_gene: TRBJ1-2; CDR3aa: CASSRGQNYGYTF; CDR3nt: TGTGCCAGCAGCCGAGGACAGAACTATGGCTACACCTTC
d_gene: .; abundance: many; v_gene: TRBV5-1; j_gene: TRBJ2-2; CDR3aa: CASSYNAGRELFF; CDR3nt: TGCGCCAGCAGCTACAACGCGGGCAGGGAGCTGTTTTTT
d_gene: TRBD1; abundance: .; v_gene: TRBV30; j_gene: TRBJ1-2; CDR3aa: CAWRSGQDRIGYTF; CDR3nt: TGTGCCTGGAGATCGGGACAGGACCGCATCGGCTACACCTTC
d_gene: .; abundance: .; v_gene: TRBV5-1; j_gene: TRBJ1-2; CDR3aa: CASSSDSRTYGYTF; CDR3nt: TGCGCCAGCAGTTCCGACAGCCGAACCTATGGCTACACCTTC
d_gene: TRBD1; abundance: many; v_gene: TRBV11-3; j_gene: TRBJ2-5; CDR3aa: CASSRTGQETQYF; CDR3nt: TGTGCCAGCAGCCGGACAGGTCAAGAGACCCAGTACTTC
d_gene: .; abundance: few; v_gene: TRBV27; j_gene: TRBJ1-2; CDR3aa: CASSLSVRAHYGYTF; CDR3nt: TGTGCCAGCAGTTTATCGGTCAGGGCGCACTATGGCTACACCTTC
d_gene: TRBD1; abundance: few; v_gene: TRBV7-8; j_gene: TRBJ2-7; CDR3aa: CASSPRTGSLYEQYF; CDR3nt: TGTGCCAGCAGCCCAAGGACAGGGTCCCTCTACGAGCAGTACTTC
d_gene: .; abundance: .; v_gene: TRBV12-3/TRBV12-4; j_gene: TRBJ2-3; CDR3aa: CASISRLDSTDTQYF; CDR3nt: TGTGCCAGCATTTCTCGACTAGATAGCACAGATACGCAGTATTTT
d_gene: TRBD1; abundance: .; v_gene: TRBV5-1; j_gene: TRBJ2-1; CDR3aa: CASSGGQGPYNEQFF; CDR3nt: TGCGCCAGCAGCGGAGGACAGGGCCCCTACAATGAGCAGTTCTTC
d_gene: TRBD2; abundance: .; v_gene: TRBV7-6; j_gene: TRBJ2-1; CDR3aa: CASSSYQTSGRSSEQFF; CDR3nt: TGTGCCAGCAGCTCGTACCAGACTAGCGGGAGGTCTAGTGAGCAGTTCTTC
d_gene: .; abundance: .; v_gene: TRBV20-1; j_gene: TRBJ1-5; CDR3aa: CSASLHPNQPQHF; CDR3nt: TGCAGTGCTAGCCTCCACCCCAATCAGCCCCAGCATTTT
d_gene: .; abundance: .; v_gene: TRBV7-2; j_gene: TRBJ2-3; CDR3aa: CASSTRVRQFTDTQYF; CDR3nt: TGTGCCAGCAGCACAAGGGTACGGCAGTTCACAGATACGCAGTATTTT
d_gene: .; abundance: .; v_gene: TRBV5-5; j_gene: TRBJ1-2; CDR3aa: CASSLASGDGYTF; CDR3nt: TGTGCCAGCAGCTTGGCCTCAGGGGATGGCTACACCTTC
d_gene: TRBD1; abundance: .; v_gene: TRBV7-9; j_gene: TRBJ2-1; CDR3aa: CASSLRDSRNNEQFF; CDR3nt: TGTGCCAGCAGCTTGAGGGACAGTCGGAACAATGAGCAGTTCTTC
d_gene: .; abundance: .; v_gene: TRBV2; j_gene: TRBJ1-1; CDR3aa: CASNETPQGPRF; CDR3nt: TGTGCCAGCAATGAAACCCCGCAGGGGCCACGCTTT
d_gene: TRBD1; abundance: .; v_gene: TRBV28; j_gene: TRBJ1-6; CDR3aa: CASGTGTSPLHF; CDR3nt: TGTGCCAGCGGGACAGGGACTTCACCCCTCCACTTT
d_gene: TRBD2; abundance: .; v_gene: TRBV12-3/TRBV12-4; j_gene: TRBJ2-5; CDR3aa: CASSWGLVAETQYF; CDR3nt: TGTGCCAGCAGTTGGGGACTAGTTGCCGAGACCCAGTACTTC
d_gene: TRBD1; abundance: .; v_gene: TRBV5-1; j_gene: TRBJ1-2; CDR3aa: CASSLAVTGGNYGYTF; CDR3nt: TGCGCCAGCAGCTTGGCCGTGACAGGGGGTAACTATGGCTACACCTTC
d_gene: TRBD2; abundance: few; v_gene: TRBV7-2; j_gene: TRBJ2-5; CDR3aa: CASSQGLVYSIETQYF; CDR3nt: TGTGCCAGCAGCCAAGGACTAGTGTATAGTATCGAGACCCAGTACTTC
d_gene: TRBD2; abundance: .; v_gene: TRBV9; j_gene: TRBJ2-1; CDR3aa: CASSVGLAGRNEQFF; CDR3nt: TGTGCCAGCAGCGTGGGACTAGCGGGTCGCAATGAGCAGTTCTTC
d_gene: .; abundance: .; v_gene: TRBV24-1; j_gene: TRBJ2-2; CDR3aa: CATSDSETVTGELFF; CDR3nt: TGTGCCACCAGTGATTCGGAGACTGTAACCGGGGAGCTGTTTTTT
d_gene: .; abundance: .; v_gene: TRBV7-2; j_gene: TRBJ2-5; CDR3aa: CASRGPGEETQYF; CDR3nt: TGTGCCAGCAGGGGACCAGGGGAAGAGACCCAGTACTTC